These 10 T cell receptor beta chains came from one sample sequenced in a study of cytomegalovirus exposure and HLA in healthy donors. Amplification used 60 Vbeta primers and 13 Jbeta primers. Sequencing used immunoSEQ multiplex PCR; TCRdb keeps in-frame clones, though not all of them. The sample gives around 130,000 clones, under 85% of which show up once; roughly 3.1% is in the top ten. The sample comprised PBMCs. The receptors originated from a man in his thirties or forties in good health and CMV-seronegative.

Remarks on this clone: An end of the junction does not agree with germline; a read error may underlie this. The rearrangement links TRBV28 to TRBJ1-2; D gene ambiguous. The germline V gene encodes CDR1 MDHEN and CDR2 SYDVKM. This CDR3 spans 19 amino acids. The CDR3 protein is CASSPDPSITMVVNYSYTF. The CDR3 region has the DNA TGTGCCAGCAGTCCCGACCCGTCTATCACGATGGTGGTTAACTATAGCTACACCTTC.

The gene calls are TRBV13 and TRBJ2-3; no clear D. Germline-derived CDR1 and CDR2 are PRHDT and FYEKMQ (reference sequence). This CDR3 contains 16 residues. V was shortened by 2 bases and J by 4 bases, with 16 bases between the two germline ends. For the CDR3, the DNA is TGTGCCAGCAGCTTACGACTCGTCTATAACGCAGATACGCAGTATTTT. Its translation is CASSLRLVYNADTQYF.

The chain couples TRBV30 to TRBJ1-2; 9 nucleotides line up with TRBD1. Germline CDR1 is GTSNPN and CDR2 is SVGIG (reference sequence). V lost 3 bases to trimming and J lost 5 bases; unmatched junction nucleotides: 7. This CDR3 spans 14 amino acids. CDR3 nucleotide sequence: TGTGCCTGGAGCGGGACAGGGAGGTTTTATGGCTACACCTTC. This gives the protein CAWSGTGRFYGYTF.

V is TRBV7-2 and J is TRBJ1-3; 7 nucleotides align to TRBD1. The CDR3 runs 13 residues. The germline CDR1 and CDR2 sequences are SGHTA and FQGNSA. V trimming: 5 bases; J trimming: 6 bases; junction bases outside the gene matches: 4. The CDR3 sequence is CASSTQGSNTIYF. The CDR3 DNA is TGTGCCAGCAGCACACAGGGGTCAAACACCATATATTTT. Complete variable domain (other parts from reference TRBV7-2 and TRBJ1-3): GAGVSQSPSNKVTEKGKDVELRCDPISGHTALYWYRQSLGQGLEFLIYFQGNSAPDKSGLPSDRFSAERTGGSVSTLTIQRTQQEDSAVYLCASSTQGSNTIYFGEGSWLTVV.

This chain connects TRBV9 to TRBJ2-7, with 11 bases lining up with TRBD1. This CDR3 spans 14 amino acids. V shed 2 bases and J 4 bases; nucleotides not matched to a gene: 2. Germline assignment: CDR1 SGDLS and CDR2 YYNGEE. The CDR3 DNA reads TGTGCCAGCAGCGTCCGGGACAGGGGGTACGAGCAGTACTTC. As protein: CASSVRDRGYEQYF.

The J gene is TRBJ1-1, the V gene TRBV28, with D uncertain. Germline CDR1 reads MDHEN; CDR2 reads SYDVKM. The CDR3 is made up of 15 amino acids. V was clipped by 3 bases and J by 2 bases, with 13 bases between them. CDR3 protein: CASSFPGGKNTEAFF. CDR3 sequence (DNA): TGTGCCAGCAGTTTCCCAGGTGGAAAAAACACTGAAGCTTTCTTT.

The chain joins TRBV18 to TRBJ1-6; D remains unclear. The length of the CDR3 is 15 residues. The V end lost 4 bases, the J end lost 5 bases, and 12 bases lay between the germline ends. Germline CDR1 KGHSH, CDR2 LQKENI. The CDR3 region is CASSRPGLDNSPLHF. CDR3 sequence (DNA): TGTGCCAGCTCACGCCCCGGACTTGATAATTCACCCCTCCACTTT. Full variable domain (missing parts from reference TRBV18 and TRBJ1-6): NAGVMQNPRHLVRRRGQEARLRCSPMKGHSHVYWYRQLPEEGLKFMVYLQKENIIDESGMPKERFSAEFPKEGPSILRIQQVVRGDSAAYFCASSRPGLDNSPLHFGNGTRLTVT.

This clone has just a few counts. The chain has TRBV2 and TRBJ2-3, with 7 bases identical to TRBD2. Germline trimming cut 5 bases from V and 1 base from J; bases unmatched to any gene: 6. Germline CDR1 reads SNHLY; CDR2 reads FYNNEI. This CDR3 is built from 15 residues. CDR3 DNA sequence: TGTGCCAGCAGTCCGCGGGACTACCGCACAGATACGCAGTATTTT. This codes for CASSPRDYRTDTQYF.

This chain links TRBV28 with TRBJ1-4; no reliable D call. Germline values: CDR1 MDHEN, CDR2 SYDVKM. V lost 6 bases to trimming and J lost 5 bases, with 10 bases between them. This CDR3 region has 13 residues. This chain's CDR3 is CASRGLTNEKLFF. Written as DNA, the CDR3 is TGTGCCAGCAGAGGACTGACCAATGAAAAACTGTTTTTT. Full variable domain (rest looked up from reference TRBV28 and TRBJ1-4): DVKVTQSSRYLVKRTGEKVFLECVQDMDHENMFWYRQDPGLGLRLIYFSYDVKMKEKGDIPEGYSVSREKKERFSLILESASTNQTSMYLCASRGLTNEKLFFGSGTQLSVL.

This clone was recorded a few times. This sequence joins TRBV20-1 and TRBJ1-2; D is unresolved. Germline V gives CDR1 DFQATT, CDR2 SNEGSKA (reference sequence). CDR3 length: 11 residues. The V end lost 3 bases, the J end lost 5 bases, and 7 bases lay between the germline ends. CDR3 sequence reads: CSASGRYGYTF. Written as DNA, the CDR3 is TGCAGTGCTAGTGGGCGATATGGCTACACCTTC.